Detailed here is one T cell receptor beta chain. This sample stems from a study of blood T cell repertoires in COVID-19. About the research overall: Specimens from acute and convalescent COVID-19 originated in the United States, Italy and Spain.

Per the study methods: Cell counts per sample came from amplifying reference gene primers. The protocol was immunoSEQ multiplex PCR, while the TCRdb copy is restricted to in-frame clones and leaves out a portion. V, J and clone size reflect that table, while D and trimming were determined from the DNA. Of some 120,000 clones listed, approximately 80% are singletons. Between the trimmed V and J ends, which lost 2 bases and 1 base, there was a span of 15 bases. This CDR3 contains 16 residues. Germline CDR1 is GTSNPN and CDR2 is SVGIG (reference sequence). This chain joins TRBV30 and TRBJ1-5; D is unresolved. Material: peripheral blood. The sequence derives from a man in his 70s with acute or convalescent COVID-19. DNA of the CDR3: TGTGCCTGGAGTAAGGTGGGTGTGGAGAGCAATCAGCCCCAGCATTTT. Residues: CAWSKVGVESNQPQHF.